Presented here are 10 T cell receptor beta chains from one specimen sequenced in a study of shared clonotypes between healthy human individuals. Method: immunoSEQ multiplex PCR; TCRdb's copy keeps in-frame clones and lacks some. The sample contains roughly 1,500,000 clones, around 98.5% of which appear only once. Sequenced material: naive CD4+ T cells sorted from blood. Subset here: CD45RA+ positively selected. The receptors here all came from a man aged 25-45 years in good health.

This sequence joins TRBV5-4 and TRBJ2-7; D is unclear. This CDR3 is built from 14 residues. V was pared by 5 bases and J by 4 bases, with 16 bases between. Germline V gives CDR1 SGHNT, CDR2 YYREEE (reference sequence). In nucleotides, the CDR3 is TGTGCCAGCAGATATCTAGTTCCCCTATACGAGCAGTACTTC. Translated: CASRYLVPLYEQYF.

This chain connects TRBV7-8 to TRBJ1-2; tentative D call: TRBD1 (6 bases). Germline V lookup: CDR1 SGHVS, CDR2 FQNEAQ. V was cut by 1 base and J by 10 bases, with 10 bases left in between. The CDR3 contains 12 residues. This chain's CDR3 is CASSLGGGVYTF. The DNA for the CDR3 is TGTGCCAGCAGCTTAGGAGGGGGTGTCTACACCTTC. Full variable domain (outside the CDR3, taken from reference TRBV7-8 and TRBJ1-2): GAGVSQSPRYKVAKRGQDVALRCDPISGHVSLFWYQQALGQGPEFLTYFQNEAQLDKSGLPSDRFFAERPEGSVSTLKIQRTQQEDSAVYLCASSLGGGVYTFGSGTRLTVV.

The chain recombines TRBV21-1 with TRBJ2-1; the table's D call TRBD2 went unverified against the DNA. TRBV21-1 is described as a pseudogene. The CDR3 has 18 residues. CDR3 residues: CASSATSGTLGEDNEQFF. CDR3 nucleotides: TGTGCCAGCAGCGCGACTAGCGGGACTTTAGGGGAGGACAATGAGCAGTTCTTC.

V and J are TRBV7-9 and TRBJ2-1; 13 bases fit TRBD2. Per germline, CDR1 SEHNR and CDR2 FQNEAQ (reference sequence). With 5 bases clipped from V and 10 bases from J, the junction kept 8 bases outside the gene matches. The CDR3 totals 15 residues. DNA of the CDR3: TGTGCCAGCAGCCTCACTAGCGGGAGGGCGGAAGAGCAGTTCTTC. Translated, it gives CASSLTSGRAEEQFF. Full variable domain (missing parts from reference TRBV7-9 and TRBJ2-1): DTGVSQNPRHKITKRGQNVTFRCDPISEHNRLYWYRQTLGQGPEFLTYFQNEAQLEKSRLLSDRFSAERPKGSFSTLEIQRTEQGDSAMYLCASSLTSGRAEEQFFGPGTRLTVL.

The J gene is TRBJ2-2, the V gene TRBV5-1; 9 bases fit TRBD1. The ends lost 2 bases at V and 7 bases at J; junction bases unmatched: 6. This CDR3 has 15 residues. The V gene's germline CDR1 is SGHRS and CDR2 YFSETQ. The CDR3 DNA sequence: TGCGCCAGCAGCTTAACGACAGGGGGTATCGGGGAGCTGTTTTTT. This encodes CASSLTTGGIGELFF.

This clone was counted once. The CDR3 DNA reads as TGCGCCAGCAGTGAACCGGGACCTCGGGACACCATATATTTT. This sequence encodes CASSEPGPRDTIYF. This sequence joins TRBV10-2 and TRBJ1-3; D is possibly TRBD1 (5 bases). Germline values: CDR1 WSHSY, CDR2 SAAADI. The ends were cut back, 3 bases at V and 8 bases at J, with 14 bases in the middle. The CDR3 covers 14 residues.

The genes are TRBV27 and TRBJ1-2; the D is unclear. The CDR3 runs 16 residues. The V end lost 4 bases, the J end lost 0 bases, and 15 bases lay between the germline ends. Germline CDR1 and CDR2: MNHEY and SMNVEV (reference sequence). In DNA form, the CDR3 reads TGTGCCAGCAGTTGGAGAAGGGCCGAAGCTAACTATGGCTACACCTTC. It codes for CASSWRRAEANYGYTF.

The chain has TRBV19 and TRBJ2-1; D remains unclear. Trimming took off 6 bases at V and 5 bases at J, with 5 bases between the two ends. The germline V gene has CDR1 LNHDA and CDR2 SQIVND (reference sequence). The CDR3 sequence is 11 residues long. CDR3 nucleotide sequence: TGTGCCAGTAGGGCGAACAATGAGCAGTTCTTC. Its translation is CASRANNEQFF.

The chain employs TRBV29-1 and TRBJ2-7; D call uncertain. Germline CDR1 reads SQVTM; CDR2 reads ANQGSEA. V lost 7 bases, J lost 6 bases, and 16 bases lay in between. This CDR3 comprises 12 residues. The CDR3 region is CSAGRGMSEQYF. CDR3 nucleotide sequence: TGCAGCGCTGGGCGAGGTATGAGCGAGCAGTACTTC.

This clone was detected once. The chain carries TRBV5-4 and TRBJ2-5; possibly TRBD2 for D (6 bases). V lost 4 bases to trimming and J lost 7 bases, with 14 bases between them. Germline V gene lookup returns CDR1 SGHNT and CDR2 YYREEE (reference sequence). CDR3 length equals 13 residues. CDR3 protein: CASSTAGTRTQYF. Written as DNA, the CDR3 is TGTGCCAGCAGCACCGCGGGAACTCGGACCCAGTACTTC.